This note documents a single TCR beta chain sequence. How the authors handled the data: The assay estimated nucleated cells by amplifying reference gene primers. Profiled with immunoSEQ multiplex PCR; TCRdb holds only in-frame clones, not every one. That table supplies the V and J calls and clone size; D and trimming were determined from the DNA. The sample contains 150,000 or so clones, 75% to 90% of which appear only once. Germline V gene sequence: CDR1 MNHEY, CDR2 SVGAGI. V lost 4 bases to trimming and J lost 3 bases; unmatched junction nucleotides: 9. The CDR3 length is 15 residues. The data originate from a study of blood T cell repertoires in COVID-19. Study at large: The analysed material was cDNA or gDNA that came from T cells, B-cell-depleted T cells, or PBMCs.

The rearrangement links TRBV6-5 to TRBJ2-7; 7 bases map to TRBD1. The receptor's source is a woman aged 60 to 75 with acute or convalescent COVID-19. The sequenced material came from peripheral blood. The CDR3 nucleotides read TGTGCCAGCAGTTTCCTTCAGACAGGGAACTACGAGCAGTACTTC. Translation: CASSFLQTGNYEQYF.